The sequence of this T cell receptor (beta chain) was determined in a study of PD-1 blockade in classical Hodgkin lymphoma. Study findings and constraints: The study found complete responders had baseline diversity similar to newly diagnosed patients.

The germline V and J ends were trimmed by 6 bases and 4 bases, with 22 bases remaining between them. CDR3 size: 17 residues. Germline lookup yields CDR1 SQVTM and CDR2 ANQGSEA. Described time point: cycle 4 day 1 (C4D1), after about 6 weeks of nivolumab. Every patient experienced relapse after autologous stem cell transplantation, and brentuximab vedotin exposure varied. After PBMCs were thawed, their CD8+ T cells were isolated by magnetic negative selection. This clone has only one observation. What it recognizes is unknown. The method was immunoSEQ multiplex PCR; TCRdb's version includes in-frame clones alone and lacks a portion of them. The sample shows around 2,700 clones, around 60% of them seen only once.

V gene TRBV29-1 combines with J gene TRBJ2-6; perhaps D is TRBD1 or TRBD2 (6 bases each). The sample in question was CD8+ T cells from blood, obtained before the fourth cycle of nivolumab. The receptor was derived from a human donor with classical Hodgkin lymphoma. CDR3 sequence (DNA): TGCAGCGTGGTGGGGGACTGGGGGCTGGGGGGGGCCAACGTCCTGACTTTC. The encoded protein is CSVVGDWGLGGANVLTF. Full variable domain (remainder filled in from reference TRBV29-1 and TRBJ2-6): SAVISQKPSRDICQRGTSLTIQCQVDSQVTMMFWYRQQPGQSLTLIATANQGSEATYESGFVIDKFPISRPNLTFSTLTVSNMSPEDSSIYLCSVVGDWGLGGANVLTFGAGSRLTVL.